These 20 T cell receptor beta chains came from one sample sequenced in a study of cytomegalovirus exposure and HLA in healthy donors. PCR amplification relied on 60 Vbeta primers (plus 13 Jbeta primers). Repertoires were generated with immunoSEQ multiplex PCR, while TCRdb's copy carries only in-frame clones and drops some. Here the sample table reports under 120,000 clones. The specimen sequenced was PBMCs. The receptor set was obtained from a man aged 50-59 years in good health and CMV-seronegative.

The chain joins TRBV29-1 to TRBJ1-2; D might be TRBD1 (5 bases). V lost 4 bases, J lost 4 bases, and 13 bases lay in between. CDR1 and CDR2 (germline): SQVTM, ANQGSEA. This CDR3 region has 13 residues. The CDR3 sequence: CSVGRGEGYGYTF. The CDR3 nucleotides are TGCAGCGTTGGAAGGGGTGAAGGCTATGGCTACACCTTC. The entire variable domain, with the rest obtained from reference TRBV29-1 and TRBJ1-2, is as follows: SAVISQKPSRDICQRGTSLTIQCQVDSQVTMMFWYRQQPGQSLTLIATANQGSEATYESGFVIDKFPISRPNLTFSTLTVSNMSPEDSSIYLCSVGRGEGYGYTFGSGTRLTVV.

The rearrangement joins TRBV5-6 to TRBJ2-2; a weak D match, TRBD2 (5 bases). The CDR3 runs to 18 residues. CDR1 and CDR2 from the germline V gene are SGHDT and YYEEEE. Trimming removed 4 bases from V and 3 bases from J, with 22 bases in between. The CDR3 nucleotides are TGTGCCAGCAGCCAAACAAGGGATAGCCTGCGGGACACCGGGGAGCTGTTTTTT. This translates into CASSQTRDSLRDTGELFF.

V gene TRBV2 combines with J gene TRBJ2-2; D is ambiguous. Germline CDR1 SNHLY, CDR2 FYNNEI. The germline V and J ends were trimmed by 4 bases and 6 bases, with 9 bases remaining between them. The CDR3 length is 13 residues. DNA for the CDR3: TGTGCCAGCAGTGTTGATGAGTCCGGGGAGCTGTTTTTT. This codes for CASSVDESGELFF. The full variable domain, with the rest looked up from reference TRBV2 and TRBJ2-2, is EPEVTQTPSHQVTQMGQEVILRCVPISNHLYFYWYRQILGQKVEFLVSFYNNEISEKSEIFDDQFSVERPDGSNFTLKIRSTKLEDSAMYFCASSVDESGELFFGEGSRLTVL.

This chain connects TRBV5-1 to TRBJ2-1; 9 bases line up with TRBD1. Germline assignment: CDR1 SGHRS and CDR2 YFSETQ. This CDR3 spans 16 amino acids. V dropped 4 bases and J dropped 7; count of bases not matched to a gene: 12. The CDR3 DNA sequence: TGCGCCAGCAGCCCAATAGGACAGGGGACTACGAATGAGCAGTTCTTC. Protein: CASSPIGQGTTNEQFF.

The chain couples TRBV29-1 to TRBJ2-7, with unresolved D. V was cut by 4 bases and J by 0 bases, with 19 bases left in between. Germline values: CDR1 SQVTM, CDR2 ANQGSEA. This CDR3 is built from 16 residues. The CDR3 sequence is CSVAYRKQKSSYEQYF. The CDR3 coding sequence is TGCAGCGTTGCCTATAGGAAACAGAAAAGCTCCTACGAGCAGTACTTC.

The chain joins TRBV4-1 to TRBJ1-1; 10 positions agree with TRBD1. The CDR3 is 16 amino acids. From germline, CDR1 is MGHRA and CDR2 YSYEKL. V shed 2 bases and J 3 bases; nucleotides not matched to a gene: 6. The CDR3 DNA reads TGCGCCAGCAGCCAACCCCTAGGGACAGGGGACACTGAAGCTTTCTTT. Encoded protein: CASSQPLGTGDTEAFF.

This rearrangement joins TRBV4-3 to TRBJ1-1, with 10 bases matching TRBD1. J lost 5 bases, V lost 4 bases, and 10 bases had no gene match. Germline CDR1 is LGHNA and CDR2 is YSLEER. The CDR3 covers 16 residues. The CDR3 loop is CASSPGTGADETEAFF. CDR3 nucleotide sequence: TGCGCCAGCAGCCCCGGGACAGGGGCGGACGAGACTGAAGCTTTCTTT.

The chain employs TRBV4-3 and TRBJ2-7; D perhaps matches TRBD2 (6 bases). Trimming left V 0 bases short and J 7 bases short, with 10 bases between. This CDR3 contains 13 residues. Germline assignment: CDR1 LGHNA and CDR2 YSLEER. The CDR3 bases are TGCGCCAGCAGCCAAGATCCGGGGGTAGAGCAGTACTTC. Its protein is CASSQDPGVEQYF.

As for this clone: The junction departs from germline at one end; a sequencing error may be responsible. The J gene is TRBJ1-1, the V gene TRBV7-8; TRBD1 aligns across 7 bases. There are 14 residues in the CDR3. CDR1 and CDR2 from the germline V gene are SGHVS and FQNEAQ. Here the CDR3 DNA reads TGTACCAGCAGCCCCCTGACAGGGAGCACTGAAGCTTTCTTT. It is translated as CTSSPLTGSTEAFF.

This sequence joins TRBV2 and TRBJ2-7; 9 positions match TRBD1. The CDR3 is 12 amino acids. Germline V gives CDR1 SNHLY, CDR2 FYNNEI. The ends lost 2 bases at V and 12 bases at J; junction bases unmatched: 5. The CDR3 bases are TGTGCCAGCAGTGAAAGGGACAGGGTGAGGTACTTC. Its translation: CASSERDRVRYF. Supplemented by reference TRBV2 and TRBJ2-7, the full variable domain reads EPEVTQTPSHQVTQMGQEVILRCVPISNHLYFYWYRQILGQKVEFLVSFYNNEISEKSEIFDDQFSVERPDGSNFTLKIRSTKLEDSAMYFCASSERDRVRYFGPGTRLTVT.

The rearrangement joins TRBV18 to TRBJ2-3; D is perhaps TRBD1 (6 bases). The CDR3 length is 15 residues. Germline CDR1 KGHSH, CDR2 LQKENI. The V gene lost 7 bases and the J gene lost 2 bases, with 16 bases spanning the gap. This CDR3 is CASLLNRELTDTQYF. In nucleotides, the CDR3 is TGTGCCAGCTTGCTAAACAGGGAACTCACAGATACGCAGTATTTT.

The chain combines TRBV19 with TRBJ1-2; D not certain. The CDR3 consists of 12 residues. Looked up from germline, CDR1 is LNHDA and CDR2 is SQIVND (reference sequence). The germline V and J ends were trimmed by 6 bases and 7 bases, with 12 bases remaining between them. For the CDR3, the DNA is TGTGCCAGTAGGGAGCTGTTTCGTGGCTACACCTTC. Encoded protein: CASRELFRGYTF.

The chain links TRBV7-9 to TRBJ1-1; possibly TRBD1 for D (5 bases). V was trimmed by 7 bases and J by 0 bases, leaving 24 bases between them. The CDR3 is 18 amino acids. Germline values: CDR1 SEHNR, CDR2 FQNEAQ (reference sequence). The CDR3 sequence: CASKVSSGTVDMNTEAFF. The CDR3 DNA sequence: TGTGCCAGCAAAGTTAGTAGCGGGACCGTGGACATGAACACTGAAGCTTTCTTT.

The V gene is TRBV14, the J gene TRBJ1-2; D is uncertain. V lost 0 bases to trimming and J lost 4 bases, with 12 bases between them. The CDR3 totals 15 residues. CDR1 and CDR2 (germline): SGHDN, FVKESK. CDR3 DNA: TGTGCCAGCAGCCAAGAGAGGCAGACCTTCTATGGCTACACCTTC. Residues: CASSQERQTFYGYTF.

This sequence joins TRBV7-3 and TRBJ1-1, with 7 bases matching TRBD1. Germline values: CDR1 SGHTA, CDR2 FQGTGA. The CDR3 contains 13 residues. V shed 1 base and J 4 bases; nucleotides not matched to a gene: 0. CDR3: CASSLNRGTEAFF. The CDR3 DNA reads TGTGCCAGCAGCTTAAACAGGGGCACTGAAGCTTTCTTT.

This sequence joins TRBV7-6 and TRBJ2-7; tentative D call: TRBD1 (5 bases). Trimming pared 5 bases from V and 4 bases from J, leaving 18 bases between. CDR1 and CDR2 (germline): SGHVS, FNYEAQ. The CDR3 consists of 15 residues. CDR3: CASSPVHTGAYEQYF. The CDR3 DNA is TGTGCCAGCAGCCCCGTACACACAGGAGCTTACGAGCAGTACTTC.

V and J are TRBV18 and TRBJ2-5, with 12 bases matching TRBD2. This CDR3 is 16 amino acids long. Germline V gene data show CDR1 as KGHSH and CDR2 as LQKENI. The ends lost 3 bases at V and 5 bases at J; junction bases unmatched: 7. The CDR3 reads CASSPLAGGPTETQYF. The DNA of the CDR3 is TGTGCCAGCTCACCCCTAGCGGGAGGGCCGACGGAGACCCAGTACTTC.

CDR3 region: CASSPRLVSYEQYF. The CDR3 DNA reads as TGTGCCAGCAGCCCCAGACTAGTCTCCTACGAGCAGTACTTC. The V and J genes are TRBV7-2 and TRBJ2-7; D possibly corresponds to TRBD2 (6 bases). Between the trimmed V and J ends, which lost 5 bases and 0 bases, there was a span of 11 bases. The CDR3 sequence is 14 residues long. CDR1 and CDR2 from the germline V gene are SGHTA and FQGNSA.

This chain connects TRBV6-6 to TRBJ2-1; TRBD2 matches at 8 bases. Germline assignment: CDR1 MNHNY and CDR2 SVGAGI (reference sequence). The CDR3 consists of 13 residues. CDR3 nucleotide sequence: TGTGCAAACAAGGCAAGCGGGAGTTTTGAGCAGTTCTTC. It encodes CANKASGSFEQFF.

The chain links TRBV28 to TRBJ1-2; D is possibly TRBD1 (6 bases). The CDR3 extends over 16 amino acids. Germline lookup yields CDR1 MDHEN and CDR2 SYDVKM. Trimming removed 0 bases from V and 4 bases from J, with 15 bases in between. The CDR3 loop is CASSLWFTGSIYGYTF. CDR3 bases: TGTGCCAGCAGTTTATGGTTTACAGGGTCAATCTATGGCTACACCTTC.